This T cell receptor (beta chain) was obtained from a study of cytomegalovirus exposure and HLA in healthy donors (dated by TCRdb to the late 2010s). Describing the broader study: The 670 or so repertoires of the first cohort and the approximately 130 validation repertoires were produced on the same platform, according to a later analysis. The study aimed to test whether cataloging public T cell receptors could reveal signatures of past pathogen exposure. Along with the approximately 670-subject first cohort, a separate validation cohort of approximately 110 different subjects was used. To predict cytomegalovirus infection status, the study combined high-throughput TCR immunosequencing, statistical association of individual TCRs with disease status, and machine learning.

This clone has more than one count but fewer than ten. This clone's antigen is unknown. Within one base of it there is no much larger clone, and no base qualities were kept. V lost 8 bases and J lost 2 bases, and the count of bases not matched to a germline gene is 15. From cysteine to phenylalanine, the CDR3 is 17 amino acids long. Kept here is only the CDR3 DNA, which spans 51 bases and is read in frame from base 1. CDR1 and CDR2 are read off the germline V gene as SGHTA and FQGTGA. Overall study outcomes, separate from this receptor: In a later analysis, TCRs clustered in the first cohort were found to also tend to co-occur in the approximately 120 validation repertoires, with approximately 95% of cluster scores above 0. The authors suggested that the approach could potentially be generalized to other disease states and immunological phenotypes. Across donors, most TCR sequences were observed very rarely, whereas some public TCRs were present in many individuals. In vitro tests confirmed that a few of the cytomegalovirus-associated TCR beta chains recognize cytomegalovirus antigens. In both the original and validation cohorts, the classifier was reported to diagnose cytomegalovirus status with high specificity and sensitivity. The validation cohort had no HLA typing available for a later analysis, so co-occurrence within that cohort was assessed over all 120 or so repertoires. The study listed 150 to 200 TCR beta chains as associated with cytomegalovirus.

To prepare the library, the immunoSEQ multiplex PCR assay was applied. For the original study's pipeline: A statistical classification framework was built to diagnose cytomegalovirus status from the catalog of TCR beta chain sequences. Here the immuneACCESS table is served through TCRdb, limited to in-frame sequences with V and J called. Missing clones are a known gap in these copies; in checked studies unresolved V genes cover under half, and the rest lacks a known reason. V, J and clone size were drawn from that table, and D and trimming were deduced from the DNA. The sample data list some 250,000 clones, and nearly 90% of these were observed just once. The top ten constitute 0.37% of the sample. The donors belonged to the validation cohort of over a hundred subjects, which was separate from the approximately 660-subject first cohort.

Sequencing was carried out using PBMCs. This receptor was identified in a woman aged 18-29 years in good health and CMV-seronegative. Here the chain combines TRBV7-3 and TRBJ1-5, and TRBD1 matches 7 of the central bases. The DNA reads as follows: TGTGCCAGCGTAACTTCCAGGGGGGCATATGGCAATCAGCCCCAGCATTTT. This codes for CASVTSRGAYGNQPQHF.